Below are 15 T cell receptor beta chains sequenced from a single sample in a study of OX40 agonist ivuxolimab in advanced cancers. Method: immunoSEQ multiplex PCR; TCRdb's copy keeps in-frame clones and lacks some. The sample carries 11,000 to 15,000 clones, about four fifths recorded once. This sample comprised CD4+ or CD8+ T cells sorted from blood, obtained in a trial of the OX40 agonist ivuxolimab. These receptors came from an adult with an advanced solid tumor such as melanoma, head and neck, liver or kidney cancer.

Only one count was recorded for this clone. The J gene is TRBJ1-5, the V gene TRBV11-2, with 10 bases that match TRBD1. V was clipped by 1 base and J by 6 bases; unmatched bases: 3. This CDR3 has 15 amino acids. Germline loops: CDR1 SGHAT, CDR2 FQNNGV. As DNA, the CDR3 is TGTGCCAGCAGCTTAGGGACAGGGGGAGGTCAGCCCCAGCATTTT. It translates to CASSLGTGGGQPQHF. Combining the CDR3 with reference TRBV11-2 and TRBJ1-5 gives the whole variable domain EAGVAQSPRYKIIEKRQSVAFWCNPISGHATLYWYQQILGQGPKLLIQFQNNGVVDDSQLPKDRFSAERLKGVDSTLKIQPAKLEDSAVYLCASSLGTGGGQPQHFGDGTRLSIL.

In its sample, this clone was seen once. This rearrangement joins TRBV27 to TRBJ2-5; weak D call: TRBD1 (6 bases). The CDR3 contains 11 residues. V dropped 5 bases and J dropped 7 bases, with 8 bases sitting between them. The germline V gene encodes CDR1 MNHEY and CDR2 SMNVEV (reference sequence). This chain's CDR3 is CASSVQGTQYF. The CDR3 DNA sequence: TGTGCCAGCAGTGTACAGGGGACCCAGTACTTC.

This clone was seen more than once but under ten times. The chain is built from TRBV5-6 and TRBJ1-1, with 8 bases identical to TRBD1. Germline V gene data show CDR1 as SGHDT and CDR2 as YYEEEE. The CDR3 length is 14 residues. Germline trimming cut 0 bases from V and 5 bases from J; bases unmatched to any gene: 3. The CDR3, as DNA: TGTGCCAGCAGCTTGGTTGGGACAGGAACTGAAGCTTTCTTT. It translates to CASSLVGTGTEAFF. The full variable domain, its missing parts supplied by reference TRBV5-6 and TRBJ1-1, is DAGVTQSPTHLIKTRGQQVTLRCSPKSGHDTVSWYQQALGQGPQFIFQYYEEEERQRGNFPDRFSGHQFPNYSSELNVNALLLGDSALYLCASSLVGTGTEAFFGQGTRLTVV.

V is TRBV19 and J is TRBJ2-7, with TRBD2 as a possible D gene (5 bases). The CDR3 covers 14 residues. Per germline, CDR1 LNHDA and CDR2 SQIVND (reference sequence). V was pared by 5 bases and J by 2 bases, with 13 bases between. Here the CDR3 reads CASSVGWGAYEQYF. The CDR3 nucleotides are TGTGCCAGTAGTGTTGGATGGGGAGCCTACGAGCAGTACTTC.

The chain recombines TRBV19 with TRBJ2-1; D is uncertain. CDR1 LNHDA and CDR2 SQIVND come from the germline V gene (reference sequence). V gave up 7 bases and J gave up 2 bases, with 6 bases separating them. CDR3 length: 12 residues. Here the CDR3 reads CASIGTYNEQFF. The CDR3 DNA follows: TGTGCCAGTATTGGGACCTACAATGAGCAGTTCTTC.

Details on this clone: A far larger clone is only one base removed, so a read error is likely. This sample includes further DNA sequences coding for the same CDR3. V and J are TRBV5-4 and TRBJ1-5, with TRBD1 as a possible D gene (5 bases). This CDR3 comprises 18 residues. Trimming stripped 5 bases from V and 0 bases from J, with 21 bases between. The germline CDR1 and CDR2 sequences are SGHNT and YYREEE (reference sequence). DNA for the CDR3: TGTGCCAGCAGTGCCATTACCGGGACGTTCATTAGCAATCAGCCCCAGCATTTT. It codes for CASSAITGTFISNQPQHF.

The count of this clone is one. The rearrangement links TRBV14 to TRBJ2-7; the D call may be TRBD1 or TRBD2 (5 bases each). This CDR3 is 15 amino acids long. The V gene lost 1 base and the J gene lost 2 bases, with 12 bases spanning the gap. Per the germline V gene, CDR1 is SGHDN and CDR2 is FVKESK. Here the CDR3 reads CASSQGWGNPYEQYF. CDR3 DNA: TGTGCCAGCAGCCAAGGGTGGGGGAACCCCTACGAGCAGTACTTC. The full variable domain, completed using reference TRBV14 and TRBJ2-7, is EAGVTQFPSHSVIEKGQTVTLRCDPISGHDNLYWYRRVMGKEIKFLLHFVKESKQDESGMPNNRFLAERTGGTYSTLKVQPAELEDSGVYFCASSQGWGNPYEQYFGPGTRLTVT.

The rearrangement uses TRBV7-9 and TRBJ2-3; D possibly matches TRBD1 or TRBD2 (5 bases each). The germline CDR1 and CDR2 sequences are SEHNR and FQNEAQ (reference sequence). V was shortened by 0 bases and J by 2 bases, with 9 bases between the two germline ends. The CDR3 has 15 amino acids. The CDR3 DNA follows: TGTGCCAGCAGCTTAGCGATGGGGGACACAGATACGCAGTATTTT. Its translation is CASSLAMGDTDTQYF.

The rearrangement uses TRBV6-5 and TRBJ2-3; 12 nucleotides line up with TRBD1. The ends lost 2 bases at V and 4 bases at J; junction bases unmatched: 1. Per germline, CDR1 MNHEY and CDR2 SVGAGI. The CDR3 length is 15 residues. CDR3 coding DNA: TGTGCCAGCAGTTACGGGACAGGGGGCGCAGATACGCAGTATTTT. Its protein is CASSYGTGGADTQYF.

The chain recombines TRBV7-9 with TRBJ2-7; possibly TRBD1 for D (5 bases). The CDR3 loop spans 15 amino acids. Germline loops: CDR1 SEHNR, CDR2 FQNEAQ (reference sequence). V lost 2 bases to trimming and J lost 0 bases, with 11 bases between them. CDR3 sequence (DNA): TGTGCCAGCAGCTTAACACAGGACCCCTCCTACGAGCAGTACTTC. This sequence encodes CASSLTQDPSYEQYF.

This rearrangement joins TRBV25-1 to TRBJ1-2; tentatively, D is TRBD1 (5 bases). This CDR3 has 15 residues. Trimming left V 0 bases short and J 2 bases short, with 10 bases between. Germline CDR1 and CDR2: MGHDK and SYGVNS. CDR3 nucleotide sequence: TGTGCCAGCAGTGAATACCAGGCAGGGAACTATGGCTACACCTTC. It is translated as CASSEYQAGNYGYTF.

J is TRBJ2-3 and V is TRBV19; 8 positions agree with TRBD2. Per the germline V gene, CDR1 is LNHDA and CDR2 is SQIVND (reference sequence). The CDR3 runs 17 residues. Trimming took 0 bases from V and 2 from J; bases not matched to a gene: 7. CDR3 nucleotide sequence: TGTGCCAGTAGTATAGATAAGGCTAGCGGGCTCACAGATACGCAGTATTTT. Amino acid sequence: CASSIDKASGLTDTQYF.

The table lists this clone with a count of one. The rearrangement uses TRBV7-9 and TRBJ1-2, with 9 bases matching TRBD1. This CDR3 is 15 amino acids long. Germline assignment: CDR1 SEHNR and CDR2 FQNEAQ (reference sequence). The V and J ends lost 4 bases and 2 bases, in that order; junction bases with no gene match: 5. CDR3 protein: CASSSPGTGNYGYTF. The CDR3 DNA sequence: TGTGCCAGCAGCTCCCCCGGGACAGGGAACTATGGCTACACCTTC.

The chain has TRBV30 and TRBJ2-1; D is tentatively TRBD1 or TRBD2 (5 bases each). V lost 2 bases to trimming and J lost 8 bases, with 13 bases between them. Per the germline V gene, CDR1 is GTSNPN and CDR2 is SVGIG (reference sequence). The CDR3 sequence is 13 residues long. The DNA for the CDR3 is TGTGCCTGGAGTCGGGACCCCGCGGATGAGCAGTTCTTC. As protein: CAWSRDPADEQFF.

A few counts support this clone. The chain is built from TRBV2 and TRBJ2-6; 10 nucleotides agree with TRBD1. Trimming took 4 bases from V and 2 from J; bases not matched to a gene: 2. From germline, CDR1 is SNHLY and CDR2 FYNNEI. The CDR3 has 16 residues. CDR3 coding DNA: TGTGCCAGCAGTGGACAGGGGGCAACTGGGGCCAACGTCCTGACTTTC. Protein sequence: CASSGQGATGANVLTF.